This T cell receptor beta chain was documented in a study of cytomegalovirus exposure and HLA in healthy donors. Study background: Among the approximately 400 donors who were genotyped, about 86% fell in the genetic ancestry cluster that is associated with self-reported Caucasian donors. Whole-study results and caveats: Analyses of presence/absence relied on an assumption of roughly uniform sequencing depth across donors. It was reported that TCR beta sequences correctly inferred the HLA-A and HLA-B alleles for most subjects.

Primers included in the PCR were 60 Vbeta and 13 Jbeta primers. The assay was immunoSEQ multiplex PCR, and TCRdb's table has in-frame clones only and misses some. Of about 98,000 clones detected, 70% to 80% appear once; the ten largest clones hold approximately 11%. These donors counted as nominally healthy when sampled, but unrecorded immune exposures were likely. Details on this clone: Its target is unknown.

Trimming took 3 bases from V and 0 from J; bases not matched to a gene: 8. This CDR3 contains 17 residues. Germline V gene sequence: CDR1 MDHEN, CDR2 SYDVKM. This sequence originates from a man aged 18-30 years in good health and CMV-seropositive. The specimen was PBMCs. The rearrangement joins TRBV28 to TRBJ1-5, with 7 positions matching TRBD1. The CDR3 DNA is TGTGCCAGCAGTTTGGGGACAGAAACTAATAGCAATCAGCCCCAGCATTTT. Translating gives CASSLGTETNSNQPQHF. Combining the CDR3 with reference TRBV28 and TRBJ1-5 gives the whole variable domain DVKVTQSSRYLVKRTGEKVFLECVQDMDHENMFWYRQDPGLGLRLIYFSYDVKMKEKGDIPEGYSVSREKKERFSLILESASTNQTSMYLCASSLGTETNSNQPQHFGDGTRLSIL.